This is a list of T cell receptor beta chains from one sample in a study of blood T cells in healthy people across ages. TCRdb redid the calling of the 5' RACE reads with MiXCR, one entry per CDR3 protein. The repertoire holds hundreds of thousands of distinct CDR3 sequences, with roughly two fifths as singletons. Source material: blood. These receptors were taken from a man older than 75 in good health. Each CDR3 is given with its conserved first and last residue. A D gene is named only where the DNA matches it firmly. The size field is filled for only some rows; it gives once, few, many or a size class.

V gene	D gene	J gene	clone size	CDR3 DNA	CDR3 protein
TRBV14	TRBD1	TRBJ2-1	NA	TGTGCCAGCAGCGTTACCGGGACAGGGCGCCTTACCGACATCTACAATGAGCAGTTCTTC	CASSVTGTGRLTDIYNEQFF
TRBV14	TRBD2	TRBJ2-1	NA	TGTGCCAGCAGCCATGGAGGGACAGGGCTACTAGCGGGAGGGCGGAATGAGCAGTTCTTC	CASSHGGTGLLAGGRNEQFF
TRBV9	NA	TRBJ2-2	NA	TGTGCCAGCAGCGCGGTGGTGACCGGGGAGCTGTTTTTT	CASSAVVTGELFF
TRBV7-2	NA	TRBJ1-5	NA	TGTGCCAGCAGCAAACACGCTTCAGGGGTCAATCAGCCCCAGCATTTT	CASSKHASGVNQPQHF
TRBV12-3/TRBV12-4	TRBD2	TRBJ2-1	NA	TGTGCCAGCAGTTTAGAATACGGGACTACCAACAATGAGCAGTTCTTC	CASSLEYGTTNNEQFF
TRBV7-8	TRBD2	TRBJ2-5	few	TGTGCCAGCAGCCGAGCTAGCGGGGGGACACCTCGAGAGACCCAGTACTTC	CASSRASGGTPRETQYF
TRBV2	NA	TRBJ1-6	NA	TGTGCCAGCATGACCTTGGTATCCTATAATTCACCCCTCCACTTT	CASMTLVSYNSPLHF
TRBV6-4	TRBD1	TRBJ2-3	NA	TGTGCCAGTAGTGACCCGAGGGGGCAATTTACAGATACGCAGTATTTT	CASSDPRGQFTDTQYF
TRBV4-1	TRBD1	TRBJ2-4	few	TGCGCCAGCAGCCAAGTCAACAGGGGGGCGATCCAGTACTTC	CASSQVNRGAIQYF
TRBV4-1	NA	TRBJ1-2	few	TGCGCCAGCAGCCTAGGGGAAGGTCTGCCTTATGGCTACACCTTC	CASSLGEGLPYGYTF
TRBV6-2/TRBV6-3	NA	TRBJ2-1	many	TGTGCCAGCAATTCCGACAGGCTCTCCTACAATGAGCAGTTCTTC	CASNSDRLSYNEQFF
TRBV11-2	TRBD1	TRBJ2-3	NA	TGTGCCAGCAGCCCGACAGGGGGCACAGATGCGCAGTATTTT	CASSPTGGTDAQYF
TRBV5-1	TRBD1	TRBJ2-7	many	TGCGCCAGCAGCTTGGGACAGGGAATGCTTGACGAGCAGTACTTC	CASSLGQGMLDEQYF
TRBV30	NA	TRBJ2-5	NA	TGTGCCTGGAGTTTTTTATCCGAGACCCAGTACTTC	CAWSFLSETQYF